This TCR beta chain was identified during a study of blood T cell repertoires in COVID-19 (dated by TCRdb to the early 2020s). About the study as a whole: The collaborator samples originated in the United States, Italy and Spain and spanned the acute and convalescent phases of COVID-19. HLA class I and class II types, where available, came from metadata supplied by the sample provider rather than from assay-based typing. Samples came from the ongoing ImmuneRACE study (first 160 participants) plus 1,254 subjects from 6 global collaborators. The repertoires were released in a freely available public database meant as a resource for research on the immune response to SARS-CoV-2. The sample metadata nearly always contained a de-identified subject ID, COVID-19 status, age in years and sex. Deeply sampled blood TCRbeta repertoires from subjects exposed to, actively infected with, or recovered from COVID-19 were included in the dataset. The prospective study material was composed of cDNA or gDNA derived from T cells, B-cell-depleted T cells, or PBMCs.

Note on this clone: What antigen it recognizes has not been identified. No per-base quality is available; no much larger clone lies one base away.

Enrolling through a virtual design, the prospective study's participants ranged in age from roughly 18 to 95 years and lived across approximately 25 United States geographic areas. Cohort assignment in the prospective study relied on participant-reported clinical history from a screening survey and a study questionnaire. Recovered participants in ImmuneRACE Cohort 3 were defined as having two consecutive negative NP/OP PCR tests, clearance from a healthcare professional, or resolution of symptoms. In the prospective study, mobile phlebotomists collected whole blood, serum and a nasopharyngeal or oropharyngeal swab from each participant. Additional blood draws and questionnaires over a roughly two-month period could optionally be provided by prospective study participants. Blood samples from the prospective study were shipped frozen or at room temperature prior to DNA extraction. The germline V gene encodes CDR1 WNHNN and CDR2 SYGVQD (reference sequence). The germline V and J ends show losses of 0 bases and 2 bases respectively, and no gene match explains 4 bases of the junction. The CDR3, cysteine through phenylalanine, is 16 amino acids long. The read is trimmed to its CDR3 DNA, 48 bases read in frame from base 1.

The immunoSEQ Assay, a bias-controlled multiplex PCR, was used to amplify TCRbeta CDR3 regions from genomic DNA. Per the source publication's procedure: The number of nucleated cells in each sample was estimated by amplification of reference gene primers within the assay. Sequence reads were collapsed and filtered to measure the absolute abundance of every unique TCRbeta CDR3 rearrangement. For each sample, productive Simpson clonality was calculated as the square root of Simpson's diversity index across productive rearrangements. Drawn from immuneACCESS, this table holds only the in-frame rearrangements with V and J called that TCRdb kept. Clones are partly lost; checked studies trace under half to an unresolved V gene and leave the rest unexplained. Clone size and the V and J calls come from that table; the DNA yielded D and trimming. The sample records some 500,000 clones, roughly 90% of which are singletons. In total, the top ten clones hold 1.8% of the sample.

Overall study results and their limits: How much clinical and demographic metadata was included differed by source and by participant, and the metadata was provided uncurated.

Sample: PBMCs or T cells enriched from blood (not recorded which). The receptor chain draws on TRBV10-1 and TRBJ2-1, with TRBD2 identical over 7 junction bases. This TCR was sampled from a woman in her forties who had recovered from COVID-19. This receptor has the CDR3 CASSESGGGPYNEQFF. The base sequence is TGCGCCAGCAGTGAGTCGGGGGGAGGGCCCTACAATGAGCAGTTCTTC.